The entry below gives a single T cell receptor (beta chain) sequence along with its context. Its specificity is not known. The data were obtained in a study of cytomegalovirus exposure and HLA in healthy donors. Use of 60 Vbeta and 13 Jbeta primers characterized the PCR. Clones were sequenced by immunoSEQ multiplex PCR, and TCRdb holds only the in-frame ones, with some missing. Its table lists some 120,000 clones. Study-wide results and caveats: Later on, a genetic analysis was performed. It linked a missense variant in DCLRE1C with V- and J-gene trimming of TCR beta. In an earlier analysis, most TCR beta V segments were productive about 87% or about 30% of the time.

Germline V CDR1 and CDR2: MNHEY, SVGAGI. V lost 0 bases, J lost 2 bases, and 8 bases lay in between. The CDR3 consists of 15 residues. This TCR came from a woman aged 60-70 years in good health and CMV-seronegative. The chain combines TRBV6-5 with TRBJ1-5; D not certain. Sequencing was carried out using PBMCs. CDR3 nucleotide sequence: TGTGCCAGCAGTTACTCTCCCGGGGGCAATCAGCCCCAGCATTTT. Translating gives CASSYSPGGNQPQHF.